This T cell receptor (beta chain) was retrieved from a study of response to subunit inactivated influenza vaccine. Study observations and caveats: Authors suggested that a seasonal influenza vaccination recruits few new T cells each time.

TCRdb reprocessed the RT-PCR reads with MiXCR, giving one entry per CDR3 protein. The data hold about half a million distinct CDR3 sequences, with roughly 8.2% observed a single time. On this clonotype: Its antigen is as yet unknown.

Sequencing was performed on PBMCs from blood, taken around 25 months after vaccination. This receptor was identified in a man between 45 and 75 years old who received an inactivated influenza vaccine.

In nucleotides, the CDR3 is TGTGCCAGCAGCCGGGGGGGACTAGCGGAAAATGAGCAGTTCTTC. It codes for CASSRGGLAENEQFF. The chain uses TRBV5-4 and TRBJ2-1; 11 positions match TRBD2. Germline V gene lookup returns CDR1 SGHNT and CDR2 YYREEE (reference sequence). The CDR3 extends over 15 amino acids. Trimming took 4 bases from V and 7 from J; bases not matched to a gene: 7.